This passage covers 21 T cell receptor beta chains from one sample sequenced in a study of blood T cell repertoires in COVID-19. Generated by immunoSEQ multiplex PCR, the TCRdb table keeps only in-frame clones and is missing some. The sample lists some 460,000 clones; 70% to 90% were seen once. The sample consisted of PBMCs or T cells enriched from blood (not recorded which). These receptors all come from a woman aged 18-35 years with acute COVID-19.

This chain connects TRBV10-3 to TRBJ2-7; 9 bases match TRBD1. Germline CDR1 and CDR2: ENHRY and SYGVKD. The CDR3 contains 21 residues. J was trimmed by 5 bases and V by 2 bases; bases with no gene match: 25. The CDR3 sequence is CAISEPDVPGQGLFGLDEQYF. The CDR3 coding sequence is TGTGCCATCAGTGAGCCTGACGTTCCGGGACAGGGTTTATTTGGGTTAGACGAGCAGTACTTC.

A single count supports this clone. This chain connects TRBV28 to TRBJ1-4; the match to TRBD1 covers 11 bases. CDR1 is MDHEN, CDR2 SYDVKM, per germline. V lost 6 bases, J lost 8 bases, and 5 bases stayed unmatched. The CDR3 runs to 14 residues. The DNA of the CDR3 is TGTGCCAGCAGCCCAGGACAGGGGGCAGAAAAACTGTTTTTT. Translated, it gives CASSPGQGAEKLFF.

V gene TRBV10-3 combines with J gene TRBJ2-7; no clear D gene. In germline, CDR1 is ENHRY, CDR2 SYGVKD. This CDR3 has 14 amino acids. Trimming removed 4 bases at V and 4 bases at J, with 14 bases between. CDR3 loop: CAISGEPETYEQYF. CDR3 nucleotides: TGTGCCATCAGTGGAGAGCCTGAGACATACGAGCAGTACTTC.

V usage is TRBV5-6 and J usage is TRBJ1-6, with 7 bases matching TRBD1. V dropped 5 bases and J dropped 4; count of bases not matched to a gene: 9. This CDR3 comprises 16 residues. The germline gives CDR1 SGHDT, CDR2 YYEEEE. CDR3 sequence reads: CASRVAGTEYNSPLHF. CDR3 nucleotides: TGTGCCAGCAGGGTCGCGGGGACAGAGTATAATTCACCCCTCCACTTT.

The CDR3 loop reads CASSQPLAGGAPYEQFF. CDR3 DNA sequence: TGTGCCAGCAGTCAACCTTTAGCGGGAGGAGCCCCCTATGAGCAGTTCTTC. The V and J genes are TRBV27 and TRBJ2-1; 10 nucleotides line up with TRBD2. The CDR3 has 17 amino acids. Looked up from germline, CDR1 is MNHEY and CDR2 is SMNVEV (reference sequence). V dropped 5 bases and J dropped 8; count of bases not matched to a gene: 15.

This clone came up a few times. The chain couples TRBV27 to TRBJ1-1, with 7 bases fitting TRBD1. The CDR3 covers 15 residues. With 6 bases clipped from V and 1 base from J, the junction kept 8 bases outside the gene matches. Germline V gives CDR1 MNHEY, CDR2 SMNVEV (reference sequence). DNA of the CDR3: TGTGCCAGCAGACAGGACAGGTTGGGGAACACTGAAGCTTTCTTT. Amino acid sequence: CASRQDRLGNTEAFF.

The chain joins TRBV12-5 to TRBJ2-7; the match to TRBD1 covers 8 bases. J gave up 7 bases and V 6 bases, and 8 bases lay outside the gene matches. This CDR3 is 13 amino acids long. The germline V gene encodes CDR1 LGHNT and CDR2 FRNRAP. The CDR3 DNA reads TGTGCTAGTGGACAAGCAGGGGGCGAGGAGCAGTACTTC. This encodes CASGQAGGEEQYF.

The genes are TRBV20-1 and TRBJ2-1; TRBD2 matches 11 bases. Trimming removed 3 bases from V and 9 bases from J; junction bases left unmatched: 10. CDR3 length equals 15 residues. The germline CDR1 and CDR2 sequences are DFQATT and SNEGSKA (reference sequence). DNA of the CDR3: TGCAGTGCTAGTAGCGGGAGGGCCTTGCTGGGTGAGCAGTTCTTC. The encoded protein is CSASSGRALLGEQFF.

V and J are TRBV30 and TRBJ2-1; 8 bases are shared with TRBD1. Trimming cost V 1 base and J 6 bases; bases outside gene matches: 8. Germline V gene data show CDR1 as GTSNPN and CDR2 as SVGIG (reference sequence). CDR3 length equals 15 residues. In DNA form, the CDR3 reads TGTGCCTGGAGTGGCGACAGGGGTTTGGTCAATGAGCAGTTCTTC. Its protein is CAWSGDRGLVNEQFF.

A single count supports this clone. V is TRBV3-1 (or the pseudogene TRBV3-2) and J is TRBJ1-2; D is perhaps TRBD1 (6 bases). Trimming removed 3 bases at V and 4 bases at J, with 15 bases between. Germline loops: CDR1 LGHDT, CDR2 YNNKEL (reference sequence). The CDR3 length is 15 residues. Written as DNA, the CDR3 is TGTGCCAGCAGCCACCTGACAGGAAAACTCTATGGCTACACCTTC. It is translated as CASSHLTGKLYGYTF.

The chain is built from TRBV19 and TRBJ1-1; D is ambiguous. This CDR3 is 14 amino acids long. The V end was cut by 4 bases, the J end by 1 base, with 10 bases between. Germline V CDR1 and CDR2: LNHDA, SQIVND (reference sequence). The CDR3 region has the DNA TGTGCCAGTAGTACCGGACGGGAGAACACTGAAGCTTTCTTT. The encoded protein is CASSTGRENTEAFF.

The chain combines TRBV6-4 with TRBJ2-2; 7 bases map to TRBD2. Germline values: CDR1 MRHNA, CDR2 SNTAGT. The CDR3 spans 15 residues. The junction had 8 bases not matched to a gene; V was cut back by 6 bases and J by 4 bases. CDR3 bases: TGTGCCAGCAGACGACTAGCCGACGGCACCGGGGAGCTGTTTTTT. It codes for CASRRLADGTGELFF.

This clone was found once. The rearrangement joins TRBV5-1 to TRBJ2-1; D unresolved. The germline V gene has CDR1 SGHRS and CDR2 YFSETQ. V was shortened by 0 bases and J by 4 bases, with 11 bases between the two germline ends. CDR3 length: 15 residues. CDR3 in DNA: TGCGCCAGCAGCTTGGACGCGGCTCGATACAATGAGCAGTTCTTC. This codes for CASSLDAARYNEQFF.

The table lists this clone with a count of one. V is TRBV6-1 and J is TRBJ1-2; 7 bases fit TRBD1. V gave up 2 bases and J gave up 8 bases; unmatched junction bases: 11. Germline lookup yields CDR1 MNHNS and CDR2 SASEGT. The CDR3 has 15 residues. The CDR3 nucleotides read TGTGCCAGCAGTGAACATGTCGAGACAGGGAACGGCTACACCTTC. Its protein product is CASSEHVETGNGYTF.

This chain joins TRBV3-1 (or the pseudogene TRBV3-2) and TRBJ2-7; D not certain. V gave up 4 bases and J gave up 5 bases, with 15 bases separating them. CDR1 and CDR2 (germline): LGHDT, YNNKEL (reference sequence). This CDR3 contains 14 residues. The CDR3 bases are TGTGCCAGCAGCCTTAGACTTAGCCATCACGAGCAGTACTTC. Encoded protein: CASSLRLSHHEQYF.

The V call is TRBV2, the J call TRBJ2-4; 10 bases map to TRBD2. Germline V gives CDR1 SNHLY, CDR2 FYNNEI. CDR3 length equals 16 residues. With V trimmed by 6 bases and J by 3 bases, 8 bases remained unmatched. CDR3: CASSGPSGGFKNIQYF. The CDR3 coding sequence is TGTGCCAGCAGCGGCCCTAGCGGGGGATTCAAAAACATTCAGTACTTC.

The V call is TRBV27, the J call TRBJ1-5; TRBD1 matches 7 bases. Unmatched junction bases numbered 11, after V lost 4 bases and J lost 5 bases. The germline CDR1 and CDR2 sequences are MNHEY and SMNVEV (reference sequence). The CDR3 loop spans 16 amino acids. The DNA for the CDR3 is TGTGCCAGCAGTTCCCGGTTAGGGGGCGGGGATCAGCCCCAGCATTTT. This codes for CASSSRLGGGDQPQHF.

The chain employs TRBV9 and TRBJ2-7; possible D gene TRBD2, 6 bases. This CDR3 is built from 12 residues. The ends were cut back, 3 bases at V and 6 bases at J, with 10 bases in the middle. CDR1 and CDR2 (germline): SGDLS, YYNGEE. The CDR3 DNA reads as TGTGCCAGCAGCGAAAACGGGGGCGAGCAGTACTTC. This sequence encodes CASSENGGEQYF.

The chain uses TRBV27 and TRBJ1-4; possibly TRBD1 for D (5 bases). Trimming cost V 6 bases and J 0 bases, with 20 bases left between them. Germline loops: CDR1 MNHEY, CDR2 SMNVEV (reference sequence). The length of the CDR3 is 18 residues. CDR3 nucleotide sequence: TGTGCCAGCAGAACCAGGGCTGCCGGGCCCGCAACTAATGAAAAACTGTTTTTT. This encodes CASRTRAAGPATNEKLFF.

The CDR3 sequence is CAISEIGEDTEAFF. CDR3 coding DNA: TGTGCCATCAGTGAGATAGGGGAGGACACTGAAGCTTTCTTT. V gene TRBV10-3 combines with J gene TRBJ1-1, with D possibly matching TRBD1 (5 bases). The germline gives CDR1 ENHRY, CDR2 SYGVKD. Trimming stripped 2 bases from V and 3 bases from J, with 10 bases between. The CDR3 has 14 residues.

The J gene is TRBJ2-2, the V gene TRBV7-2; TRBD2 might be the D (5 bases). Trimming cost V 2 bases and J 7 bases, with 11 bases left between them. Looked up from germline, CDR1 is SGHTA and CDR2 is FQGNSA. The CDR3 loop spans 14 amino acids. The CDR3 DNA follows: TGTGCCAGCAGCTTACCTGGGAGTGGCGGGGAGCTGTTTTTT. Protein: CASSLPGSGGELFF.